The rows below give T cell receptor beta chains drawn from one sample of a study of early T cells in non-severe SARS-CoV-2 infection. TCRdb analysed the 5' RACE reads with MiXCR anew, one entry per CDR3 protein. The sample carries just under 65,000 distinct CDR3 sequences, 5.9% recorded once. The sample here was whole blood, taken at baseline. The receptors shown here come from an adult who was a healthcare worker with PCR-confirmed SARS-CoV-2 infection or an uninfected control (not recorded which). Both conserved end residues are part of each CDR3. Each record gives: D gene, clone size, V gene, J gene, CDR3 protein, CDR3 DNA. A D gene is named only where the DNA matches it firmly. Only some rows state a clone size, as once, few, many or a class for expanded clones.

NA	few	TRBV28	TRBJ2-7	CVSSLPGPARSYEQYF	TGTGTCAGCAGCCTCCCAGGACCGGCCCGGTCTTACGAGCAGTACTTC
NA	many	TRBV7-9	TRBJ1-2	CASSLLTQGKNGYTF	TGTGCCAGCAGCTTATTGACCCAGGGGAAGAATGGCTACACCTTC
NA	many	TRBV20-1	TRBJ1-4	CSARNWRDGRAEKLFF	TGCAGTGCTAGAAACTGGCGAGACGGCAGGGCGGAAAAACTGTTTTTT
TRBD2	many	TRBV20-1	TRBJ2-5	CSATLPGLAKETQYF	TGCAGTGCTACGCTACCGGGACTAGCGAAAGAGACCCAGTACTTC
TRBD2	many	TRBV7-2	TRBJ2-6	CASSLGRLAGAISGANVLTF	TGTGCCAGCAGCTTAGGGCGACTAGCGGGCGCTATCTCTGGGGCCAACGTCCTGACTTTC
NA	NA	TRBV6-5	TRBJ2-2	CASSYPGQGKTGELFF	TGTGCCAGCAGTTACCCGGGGCAGGGCAAGACCGGGGAGCTGTTTTTT
NA	few	TRBV28	TRBJ2-7	CASSYTQNSYEQYF	TGTGCCAGCAGCTATACTCAGAACTCCTACGAGCAGTACTTC
NA	many	TRBV4-1	TRBJ2-6	CASSQDLIRGQISSGANVLTF	TGCGCCAGCAGCCAAGATCTTATTCGCGGACAGATTAGCTCTGGGGCCAACGTCCTGACTTTC
TRBD1	many	TRBV29-1	TRBJ2-5	CSVEGRTGGETQYF	TGCAGCGTTGAAGGGCGGACAGGGGGCGAGACCCAGTACTTC
NA	many	TRBV7-2	TRBJ1-5	CASSLWTDSNQPQHF	TGTGCCAGCAGCTTATGGACTGACAGCAATCAGCCCCAGCATTTT
NA	few	TRBV12-3/TRBV12-4	TRBJ1-2	CASTWSGGYGYTF	TGTGCCAGCACCTGGTCCGGGGGCTATGGCTACACCTTC
NA	many	TRBV18	TRBJ1-1	CASSPPGEGREAFF	TGTGCCAGCTCACCTCCCGGGGAAGGGCGTGAAGCTTTCTTT
NA	few	TRBV11-2	TRBJ2-1	CASSLTKTGLLIYNEQFF	TGTGCCAGCAGCTTAACGAAGACCGGATTGCTGATCTACAATGAGCAGTTCTTC
NA	many	TRBV29-1	TRBJ1-1	CGDGSGGLLEAFF	TGCGGGGACGGGAGTGGCGGGTTGCTTGAAGCTTTCTTT
NA	medium-sized	TRBV25-1	TRBJ2-6	CASSSPDITSSGANVLTF	TGTGCCAGCAGTTCTCCCGATATCACTAGCTCTGGGGCCAACGTCCTGACTTTC
NA	few	TRBV10-3	TRBJ2-2	CAIRGEANTGELFF	TGTGCCATCAGAGGGGAGGCGAACACCGGGGAGCTGTTTTTT
NA	many	TRBV19	TRBJ1-2	CASSAGLNYGYTF	TGTGCCAGTAGCGCCGGACTCAACTATGGCTACACCTTC
NA	NA	TRBV20-1	TRBJ2-5	CSARDHFVQETQYF	TGCAGTGCTAGAGATCATTTTGTACAAGAGACCCAGTACTTC